Presented here are 30 T cell receptor beta chains from one specimen sequenced in a study of blood T cell repertoires in COVID-19. The data were produced by immunoSEQ multiplex PCR, yet TCRdb's version contains in-frame clones alone and is incomplete. The sample lists about 310,000 clones, about nine tenths occurring once. The sequencing sample was made of PBMCs or T cells enriched from blood (not recorded which). The receptors come from a man aged 55 to 70 who had recovered from COVID-19.

This chain connects TRBV5-1 to TRBJ2-2; 8 bases fit TRBD2. The V gene's germline CDR1 is SGHRS and CDR2 YFSETQ. Trimming at V came to 3 bases and at J to 5 bases, leaving 6 bases not matched to a gene. The CDR3 totals 15 residues. The CDR3 spells CASSSRGLETGELFF. In nucleotides, the CDR3 is TGCGCCAGCAGCTCCCGGGGACTAGAGACCGGGGAGCTGTTTTTT.

The chain couples TRBV4-1 to TRBJ2-7, with 10 bases identical to TRBD1. The CDR3 runs 16 residues. Germline V gene data show CDR1 as MGHRA and CDR2 as YSYEKL. J was trimmed by 5 bases and V by 3 bases; bases with no gene match: 10. CDR3 sequence (DNA): TGCGCCAGCAGCCAGGTAGGGACAGGGGAATTTGACGAGCAGTACTTC. Protein: CASSQVGTGEFDEQYF.

This chain connects TRBV18 to TRBJ2-3; 8 nucleotides agree with TRBD2. Germline trimming cut 2 bases from V and 0 bases from J; bases unmatched to any gene: 10. This CDR3 comprises 18 residues. Germline CDR1 reads KGHSH; CDR2 reads LQKENI. CDR3 sequence: CASSPVGAGAPSTDTQYF. The CDR3 nucleotides are TGTGCCAGCTCACCAGTAGGAGCGGGAGCCCCTAGCACAGATACGCAGTATTTT.

This sequence joins TRBV28 and TRBJ2-7, with D maybe TRBD1 (5 bases). Trimming took off 7 bases at V and 5 bases at J, with 18 bases between the two ends. Germline V gene lookup returns CDR1 MDHEN and CDR2 SYDVKM. There are 14 residues in the CDR3. As DNA, the CDR3 is TGTGCCAGCACTCCCACAAGGGGTGGCCACGAGCAGTACTTC. Its protein is CASTPTRGGHEQYF.

The chain links TRBV24-1 to TRBJ2-1; 8 bases agree with TRBD2. V was clipped by 9 bases and J by 6 bases; unmatched bases: 3. The CDR3 extends over 12 amino acids. The germline gives CDR1 KGHDR, CDR2 SFDVKD. CDR3 loop: CATRGLANEQFF. The CDR3 region has the DNA TGTGCCACCCGAGGACTAGCCAATGAGCAGTTCTTC.

The chain couples TRBV9 to TRBJ1-5; D perhaps matches TRBD1 (5 bases). CDR3 length: 14 amino acids. Germline values: CDR1 SGDLS, CDR2 YYNGEE. Trimming took off 2 bases at V and 5 bases at J, with 11 bases between the two ends. The CDR3 DNA sequence: TGTGCCAGCAGCGTTGACAGTAATTATCAGCCCCAGCATTTT. It yields the protein CASSVDSNYQPQHF.

The chain carries TRBV18 and TRBJ2-1; TRBD1 is a possible D gene (5 bases). CDR3 size: 17 residues. Germline CDR1 and CDR2: KGHSH and LQKENI. V gave up 2 bases and J gave up 6 bases, with 20 bases separating them. CDR3: CASSPLFLVGRGNEQFF. CDR3 DNA sequence: TGTGCCAGCTCACCATTGTTTCTTGTGGGGCGCGGCAATGAGCAGTTCTTC.

This clone was seen only a few times. The rearrangement uses TRBV24-1 and TRBJ1-5, with 9 bases that match TRBD1. V lost 4 bases to trimming and J lost 5 bases; unmatched junction nucleotides: 8. Germline assignment: CDR1 KGHDR and CDR2 SFDVKD. The CDR3 contains 16 residues. CDR3: CATSDPGQGKDQPQHF. The CDR3 coding sequence is TGTGCCACCAGTGACCCGGGACAGGGAAAAGATCAGCCCCAGCATTTT.

This chain joins TRBV5-1 and TRBJ1-1; possible D gene TRBD1, 5 bases. Germline V gene lookup returns CDR1 SGHRS and CDR2 YFSETQ. The CDR3 runs to 14 residues. V was pared by 0 bases and J by 5 bases, with 11 bases between. The CDR3 region has the DNA TGCGCCAGCAGCTTGGGGATGGGGGGAACTGAAGCTTTCTTT. It yields the protein CASSLGMGGTEAFF.

This chain joins TRBV3-1 (or the pseudogene TRBV3-2) and TRBJ2-3, with D maybe TRBD2 (6 bases). This CDR3 comprises 17 residues. CDR1 is LGHDT, CDR2 YNNKEL, per germline (reference sequence). V was cut by 0 bases and J by 0 bases, with 13 bases left in between. The CDR3 region has the DNA TGTGCCAGCAGCCAAGATAGGCTAGCGCCTAGCACAGATACGCAGTATTTT. The encoded protein is CASSQDRLAPSTDTQYF.

The chain has TRBV5-1 and TRBJ1-6; D remains ambiguous. The CDR3 is 14 amino acids. V lost 3 bases and J 9 bases, leaving 13 bases between the germline ends. CDR1 SGHRS and CDR2 YFSETQ come from the germline V gene. The CDR3 loop reads CASSSEGLGSPLHF. Here the CDR3 DNA reads TGCGCCAGCAGCTCGGAGGGCCTCGGTTCACCCCTCCACTTT.

The chain joins TRBV29-1 to TRBJ1-5; 10 bases are a match to TRBD1. CDR1 SQVTM and CDR2 ANQGSEA come from the germline V gene. The CDR3 consists of 13 residues. The trim removed 6 bases at V and 5 bases at J, leaving 4 bases unmatched. CDR3 in DNA: TGCAGCGTGGGACAGGGGAACGATCAGCCCCAGCATTTT. Encoded protein: CSVGQGNDQPQHF.

This chain joins TRBV18 and TRBJ1-1; D is ambiguous. The CDR3 is made up of 14 amino acids. CDR1 KGHSH and CDR2 LQKENI come from the germline V gene. Trimming left V 4 bases short and J 1 base short, with 10 bases between. In DNA, the CDR3 is TGTGCCAGCTCACGCGGCGATGGGAACACTGAAGCTTTCTTT. Its translation is CASSRGDGNTEAFF.

The V and J genes are TRBV5-1 and TRBJ2-5, with 12 nucleotides matching TRBD2. Per the germline V gene, CDR1 is SGHRS and CDR2 is YFSETQ. V dropped 4 bases and J dropped 5; count of bases not matched to a gene: 9. The length of the CDR3 is 16 residues. DNA of the CDR3: TGCGCCAGCAGCCCAGGAGGCCTAGCGGGAGGGGAGACCCAGTACTTC. It codes for CASSPGGLAGGETQYF. Filled out from reference TRBV5-1 and TRBJ2-5, the complete variable domain reads KAGVTQTPRYLIKTRGQQVTLSCSPISGHRSVSWYQQTPGQGLQFLFEYFSETQRNKGNFPGRFSGRQFSNSRSEMNVSTLELGDSALYLCASSPGGLAGGETQYFGPGTRLLVL.

This clone was detected once. The chain uses TRBV19 and TRBJ2-5, with 9 positions matching TRBD1. The germline V gene encodes CDR1 LNHDA and CDR2 SQIVND (reference sequence). This CDR3 comprises 12 residues. Unmatched junction bases numbered 1, after V lost 9 bases and J lost 2 bases. The CDR3 region is CASGQGQETQYF. The CDR3 nucleotides read TGTGCCAGCGGACAGGGGCAAGAGACCCAGTACTTC.

In its sample, this clone was seen a few times. The CDR3 spells CATLTPNSRCSGYTF. CDR3 nucleotide sequence: TGTGCCACCCTAACCCCCAATAGTCGCTGTTCTGGCTACACCTTC. The chain employs TRBV5-3 and TRBJ1-2; the D is unclear. TRBV5-3 is reported as an ORF; its role is uncertain. Trimming stripped 9 bases from V and 7 bases from J, with 25 bases between. This CDR3 is 15 amino acids long.

The chain combines TRBV25-1 with TRBJ1-2; D perhaps matches TRBD1 (6 bases). Trimming stripped 4 bases from V and 8 bases from J, with 14 bases between. Per germline, CDR1 MGHDK and CDR2 SYGVNS. This CDR3 has 13 residues. CDR3 DNA sequence: TGTGCCAGCAGTGTACACTACAGGGACGGCTACACCTTC. Its translation: CASSVHYRDGYTF.

This rearrangement joins TRBV28 to TRBJ1-5; 9 bases agree with TRBD1. This CDR3 has 16 amino acids. V lost 6 bases and J lost 0; bases outside the gene matches: 6. Germline V gives CDR1 MDHEN, CDR2 SYDVKM. The CDR3 nucleotides read TGTGCCAGCAGACGGACAGGGGTTAATAGCAATCAGCCCCAGCATTTT. This encodes CASRRTGVNSNQPQHF.

The chain recombines TRBV10-1 with TRBJ2-2; D perhaps matches TRBD1 (5 bases). In germline, CDR1 is WNHNN, CDR2 SYGVQD (reference sequence). V lost 4 bases and J 7 bases, leaving 13 bases between the germline ends. The CDR3 sequence is 14 residues long. CDR3 nucleotides: TGCGCCAGCAGTGGGACACTCAAGGTCGGGGAGCTGTTTTTT. Its translation is CASSGTLKVGELFF.

J is TRBJ1-2 and V is TRBV5-1; D gene unclear. The length of the CDR3 is 15 residues. Trimming removed 4 bases from V and 0 bases from J, with 13 bases in between. Germline values: CDR1 SGHRS, CDR2 YFSETQ. The CDR3 nucleotides read TGCGCCAGCAGCCTTACCCCCGGAGCTAACTATGGCTACACCTTC. Translation gives CASSLTPGANYGYTF.

In its sample, this clone was seen once. This sequence joins TRBV5-1 and TRBJ2-3; TRBD2 is a possible D gene (7 bases). Germline V CDR1 and CDR2: SGHRS, YFSETQ. The CDR3 runs 16 residues. V lost 0 bases and J lost 2, with 13 bases in between. The CDR3 region is CASSLGRGATTDTQYF. The CDR3 coding sequence is TGCGCCAGCAGCTTGGGACGGGGGGCGACCACAGATACGCAGTATTTT.

This clone was counted a single time. J is TRBJ2-3 and V is TRBV5-3; TRBD2 aligns across 12 bases. TRBV5-3 is an open reading frame, and its role is uncertain. V lost 1 base to trimming and J lost 0 bases; unmatched junction nucleotides: 9. The CDR3 length is 19 residues. CDR3 DNA sequence: TGTGCCAGAAGCTTGTATCCGACCGGGACTAGCGGGAGCACAGATACGCAGTATTTT. This gives the protein CARSLYPTGTSGSTDTQYF.

V gene TRBV28 combines with J gene TRBJ1-5, with D possibly matching TRBD1 (5 bases). CDR3 length: 18 residues. The germline V and J ends were trimmed by 6 bases and 0 bases, with 21 bases remaining between them. The germline V gene encodes CDR1 MDHEN and CDR2 SYDVKM. In nucleotides, the CDR3 is TGTGCCAGCAGCCTAGAACGATATGGGGGGTATAGCAATCAGCCCCAGCATTTT. Translation: CASSLERYGGYSNQPQHF.

The chain is built from TRBV27 and TRBJ2-1, with 7 bases lining up with TRBD2. Germline V gene lookup returns CDR1 MNHEY and CDR2 SMNVEV (reference sequence). The V and J ends lost 1 base and 0 bases, in that order; junction bases with no gene match: 3. CDR3 length equals 16 residues. CDR3 DNA sequence: TGTGCCAGCAGTTTATTCCTAGCGGCCTCCTACAATGAGCAGTTCTTC. Protein product: CASSLFLAASYNEQFF.

This rearrangement joins TRBV11-3 to TRBJ2-1, with a weak D call TRBD1 (5 bases). Trimming cost V 5 bases and J 6 bases, with 11 bases left between them. Germline V gene lookup returns CDR1 SGHNT and CDR2 YENEEA. The CDR3 contains 13 residues. CDR3 amino acids: CASSTRVVNEQFF. CDR3 DNA: TGTGCCAGCAGCACCAGGGTTGTCAATGAGCAGTTCTTC.

The CDR3 sequence: CASSIDTRGSTEAFF. CDR3 DNA sequence: TGTGCCAGTAGTATAGATACCCGGGGAAGCACTGAAGCTTTCTTT. This sequence joins TRBV19 and TRBJ1-1; the D is unclear. This CDR3 has 15 residues. Germline V lookup: CDR1 LNHDA, CDR2 SQIVND (reference sequence). V was clipped by 0 bases and J by 4 bases, with 12 bases between them.

The chain couples TRBV18 to TRBJ1-1, with a weak D call TRBD1 (6 bases). Germline V gene sequence: CDR1 KGHSH, CDR2 LQKENI. Trimming shortened V by 2 bases and J by 1 base, and 14 bases separated the two germline ends. CDR3 length: 16 amino acids. The CDR3 nucleotides are TGTGCCAGCTCACCAGATCAGGCAGGGGCGAACACTGAAGCTTTCTTT. Its translation: CASSPDQAGANTEAFF.

The chain uses TRBV7-9 and TRBJ2-2; unclear D gene. V lost 3 bases to trimming and J lost 6 bases, with 5 bases between them. CDR1 is SEHNR and CDR2 is FQNEAQ in the germline V gene (reference sequence). The CDR3 totals 12 residues. The CDR3 nucleotides are TGTGCCAGCAGCTTCCCGGCCGGGGAGCTGTTTTTT. It specifies CASSFPAGELFF.

The rearrangement uses TRBV2 and TRBJ2-7, with a weak D call TRBD2 (5 bases). Germline CDR1 reads SNHLY; CDR2 reads FYNNEI. The CDR3 length is 12 residues. V shed 8 bases and J shed 4 bases, with 12 bases lying between them. CDR3: CASSGKGYEQYF. The CDR3 DNA is TGTGCCAGCTCGGGGAAAGGGTACGAGCAGTACTTC. Full variable domain (missing parts from reference TRBV2 and TRBJ2-7): EPEVTQTPSHQVTQMGQEVILRCVPISNHLYFYWYRQILGQKVEFLVSFYNNEISEKSEIFDDQFSVERPDGSNFTLKIRSTKLEDSAMYFCASSGKGYEQYFGPGTRLTVT.

Only one count was recorded for this clone. The chain is built from TRBV7-2 and TRBJ1-3; D gene ambiguous. V was trimmed by 4 bases and J by 2 bases, leaving 12 bases between them. There are 15 residues in the CDR3. CDR1 is SGHTA, CDR2 FQGNSA, per germline. This CDR3 reads CASSSQPVAGNTIYF. CDR3 sequence (DNA): TGTGCCAGCAGCTCCCAACCGGTGGCTGGAAACACCATATATTTT.